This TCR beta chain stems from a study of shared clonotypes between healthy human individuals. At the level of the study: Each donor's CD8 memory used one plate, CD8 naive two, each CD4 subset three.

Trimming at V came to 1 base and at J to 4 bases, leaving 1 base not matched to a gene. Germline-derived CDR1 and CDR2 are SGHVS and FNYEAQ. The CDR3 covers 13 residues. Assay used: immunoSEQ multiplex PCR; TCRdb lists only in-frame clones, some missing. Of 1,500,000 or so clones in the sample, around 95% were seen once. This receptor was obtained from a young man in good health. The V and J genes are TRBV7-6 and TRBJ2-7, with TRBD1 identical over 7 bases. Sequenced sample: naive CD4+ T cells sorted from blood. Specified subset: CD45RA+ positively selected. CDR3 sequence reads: CASSLETGYEQYF. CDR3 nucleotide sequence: TGTGCCAGCAGCTTAGAGACAGGGTACGAGCAGTACTTC.